Each of the 4 T cell receptor beta chains below was sequenced from the same sample in a study of cytomegalovirus exposure and HLA in healthy donors. Primers for the PCR totalled 60 Vbeta and 13 Jbeta. Profiling relied on immunoSEQ multiplex PCR, and the TCRdb table lists in-frame clones only, not all of them. This sample has more than 90,000 clones, with 65% to 80% found just once. Specimen: PBMCs. The receptors were sampled from a man younger than 45 in good health and CMV-seropositive.

The chain's CDR3 is CASSSDRGREKLFF. The CDR3 DNA follows: TGTGCCAGCAGTTCGGACAGGGGTCGAGAAAAACTGTTTTTT. The genes are TRBV6-5 and TRBJ1-4; 9 positions agree with TRBD1. The CDR3 loop spans 14 amino acids. Germline V gene sequence: CDR1 MNHEY, CDR2 SVGAGI. Losses at the gene ends were 4 bases for V and 8 bases for J; bases not matched to a gene: 5.

This clone was seen just once. A far larger clone is only one base removed, so a read error is likely. The chain is built from TRBV11-3 and TRBJ2-7, with TRBD1 identical over 9 bases. The J segment lost 1 base and the V segment lost 5 bases, leaving 3 bases of the junction unmatched. The germline V gene has CDR1 SGHNT and CDR2 YENEEA. The CDR3 consists of 14 residues. CDR3 protein: CASSPGTGSYEQYF. CDR3 nucleotide sequence: TGTGCCAGCAGCCCCGGGACAGGGTCCTACGAGCAGTACTTC.

The rearrangement joins TRBV5-1 to TRBJ2-3; 7 bases line up with TRBD2. V gave up 7 bases and J gave up 2 bases; unmatched junction bases: 7. Germline CDR1 and CDR2: SGHRS and YFSETQ. This CDR3 comprises 14 residues. The DNA of the CDR3 is TGCGCCAGCTCAGCGGGACCCCCCACAGATACGCAGTATTTT. It translates to CASSAGPPTDTQYF.

This chain uses TRBV19 with TRBJ2-2, with D hard to call. V was shortened by 2 bases and J by 6 bases, with 4 bases between the two germline ends. Looked up from germline, CDR1 is LNHDA and CDR2 is SQIVND (reference sequence). CDR3 length: 12 residues. CDR3 loop: CASSIRAGELFF. DNA of the CDR3: TGTGCCAGTAGTATACGTGCCGGGGAGCTGTTTTTT.